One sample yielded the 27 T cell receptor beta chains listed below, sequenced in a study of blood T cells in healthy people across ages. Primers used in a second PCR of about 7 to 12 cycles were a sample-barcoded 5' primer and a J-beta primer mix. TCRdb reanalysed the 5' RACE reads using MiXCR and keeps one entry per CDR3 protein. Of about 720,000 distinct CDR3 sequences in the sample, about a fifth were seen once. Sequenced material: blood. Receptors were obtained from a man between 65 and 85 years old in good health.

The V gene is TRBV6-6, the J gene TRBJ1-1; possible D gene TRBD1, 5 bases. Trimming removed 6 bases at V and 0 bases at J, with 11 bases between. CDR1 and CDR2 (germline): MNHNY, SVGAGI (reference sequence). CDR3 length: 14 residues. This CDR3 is CASRTRQMNTEAFF. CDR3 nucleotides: TGTGCCAGCAGAACAAGACAGATGAACACTGAAGCTTTCTTT.

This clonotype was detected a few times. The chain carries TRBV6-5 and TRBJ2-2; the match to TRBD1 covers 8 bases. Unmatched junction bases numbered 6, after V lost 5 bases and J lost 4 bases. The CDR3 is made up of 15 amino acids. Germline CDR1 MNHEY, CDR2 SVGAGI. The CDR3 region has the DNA TGTGCCAGCAGTAAGGACAGGGCGGGCACCGGGGAGCTGTTTTTT. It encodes CASSKDRAGTGELFF.

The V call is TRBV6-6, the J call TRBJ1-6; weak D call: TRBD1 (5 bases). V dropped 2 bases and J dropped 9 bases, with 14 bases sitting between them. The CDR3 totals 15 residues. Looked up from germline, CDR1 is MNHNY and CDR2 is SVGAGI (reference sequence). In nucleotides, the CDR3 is TGTGCCAGCAGTTACCTGACAGCGCCCCGTTCACCCCTCCACTTT. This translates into CASSYLTAPRSPLHF.

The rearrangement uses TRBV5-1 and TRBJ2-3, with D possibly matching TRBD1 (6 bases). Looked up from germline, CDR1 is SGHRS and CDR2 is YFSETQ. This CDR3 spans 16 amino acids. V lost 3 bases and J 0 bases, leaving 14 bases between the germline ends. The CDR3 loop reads CASSSGGQSSTDTQYF. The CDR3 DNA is TGCGCCAGCAGCTCGGGCGGACAGAGTAGCACAGATACGCAGTATTTT. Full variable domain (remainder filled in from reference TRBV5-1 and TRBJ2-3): KAGVTQTPRYLIKTRGQQVTLSCSPISGHRSVSWYQQTPGQGLQFLFEYFSETQRNKGNFPGRFSGRQFSNSRSEMNVSTLELGDSALYLCASSSGGQSSTDTQYFGPGTRLTVL.

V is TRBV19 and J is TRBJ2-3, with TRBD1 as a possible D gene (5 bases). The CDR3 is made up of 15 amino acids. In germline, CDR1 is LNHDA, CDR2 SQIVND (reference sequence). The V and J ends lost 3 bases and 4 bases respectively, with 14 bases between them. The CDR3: CASSILQDPSDTQYF. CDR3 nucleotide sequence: TGTGCCAGTAGTATCTTACAGGATCCCTCAGATACGCAGTATTTT. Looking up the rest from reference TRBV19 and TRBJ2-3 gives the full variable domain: DGGITQSPKYLFRKEGQNVTLSCEQNLNHDAMYWYRQDPGQGLRLIYYSQIVNDFQKGDIAEGYSVSREKKESFPLTVTSAQKNPTAFYLCASSILQDPSDTQYFGPGTRLTVL.

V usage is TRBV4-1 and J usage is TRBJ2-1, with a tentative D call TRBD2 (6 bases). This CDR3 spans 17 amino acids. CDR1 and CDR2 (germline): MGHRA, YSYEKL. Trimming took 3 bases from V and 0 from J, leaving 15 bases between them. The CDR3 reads CASSQPLAESSYNEQFF. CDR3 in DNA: TGCGCCAGCAGCCAGCCATTAGCGGAAAGCTCCTACAATGAGCAGTTCTTC.

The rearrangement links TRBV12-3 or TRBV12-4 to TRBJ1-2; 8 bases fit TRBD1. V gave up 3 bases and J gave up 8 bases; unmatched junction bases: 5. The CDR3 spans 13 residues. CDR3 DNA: TGTGCCAGCAGTTTCGGACAGGGTTGGGGCTACACCTTC. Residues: CASSFGQGWGYTF.

CDR3 sequence (DNA): TGTGCCAGCAGCTCCAGGGTTTTCAACACTGAAGCTTTCTTT. Translated, it gives CASSSRVFNTEAFF. This chain joins TRBV5-8 and TRBJ1-1; perhaps TRBD1 as D (5 bases). The germline CDR1 and CDR2 sequences are SGHTS and YDEGEE. V was clipped by 3 bases and J by 2 bases, with 11 bases between them. This CDR3 is 14 amino acids long.

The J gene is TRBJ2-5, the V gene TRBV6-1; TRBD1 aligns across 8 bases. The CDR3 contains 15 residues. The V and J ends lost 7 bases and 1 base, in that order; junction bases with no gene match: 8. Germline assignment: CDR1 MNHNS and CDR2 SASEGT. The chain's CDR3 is CASNPRGQGQETQYF. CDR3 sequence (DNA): TGTGCCAGCAACCCGAGAGGACAGGGCCAAGAGACCCAGTACTTC.

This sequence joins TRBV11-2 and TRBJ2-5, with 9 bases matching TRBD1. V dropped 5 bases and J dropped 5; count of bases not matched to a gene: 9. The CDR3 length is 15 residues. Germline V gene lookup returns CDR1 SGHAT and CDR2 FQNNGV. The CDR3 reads CASSRTQGARETQYF. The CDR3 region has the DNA TGTGCCAGCAGCAGAACACAGGGGGCGCGGGAGACCCAGTACTTC.

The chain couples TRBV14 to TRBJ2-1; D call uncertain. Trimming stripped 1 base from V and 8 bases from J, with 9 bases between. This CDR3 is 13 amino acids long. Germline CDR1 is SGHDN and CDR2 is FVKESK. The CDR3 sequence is CASSQVDRYEQFF. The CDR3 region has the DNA TGTGCCAGCAGCCAAGTGGACCGGTATGAGCAGTTCTTC.

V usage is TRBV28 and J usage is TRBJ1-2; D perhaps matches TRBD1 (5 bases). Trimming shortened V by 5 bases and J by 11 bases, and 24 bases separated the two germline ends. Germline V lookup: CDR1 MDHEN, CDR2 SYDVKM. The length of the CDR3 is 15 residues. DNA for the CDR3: TGTGCCAGCAGTCCATCCCCAGGAGAACAGGAAAAGTACACCTTC. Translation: CASSPSPGEQEKYTF.

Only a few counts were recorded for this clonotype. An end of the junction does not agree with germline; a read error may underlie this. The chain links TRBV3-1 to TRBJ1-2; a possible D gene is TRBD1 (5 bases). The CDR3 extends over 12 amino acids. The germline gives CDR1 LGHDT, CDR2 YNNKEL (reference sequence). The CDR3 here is CASSLYQGAHLF. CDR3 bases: TGTGCCAGCAGCCTATATCAAGGGGCACACCTCTTC.

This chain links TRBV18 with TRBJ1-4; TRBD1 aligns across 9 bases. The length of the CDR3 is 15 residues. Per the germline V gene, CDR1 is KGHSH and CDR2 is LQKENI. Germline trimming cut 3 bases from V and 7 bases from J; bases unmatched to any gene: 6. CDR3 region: CASSPSGTGREKLFF. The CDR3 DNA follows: TGTGCCAGCTCACCGAGCGGGACAGGGCGTGAAAAACTGTTTTTT.

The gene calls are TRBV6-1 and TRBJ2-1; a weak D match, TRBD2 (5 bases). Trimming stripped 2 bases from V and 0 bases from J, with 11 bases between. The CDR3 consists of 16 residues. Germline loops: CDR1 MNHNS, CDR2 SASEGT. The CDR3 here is CASSERTASSYNEQFF. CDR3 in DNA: TGTGCCAGCAGTGAAAGGACTGCGAGCTCCTACAATGAGCAGTTCTTC.

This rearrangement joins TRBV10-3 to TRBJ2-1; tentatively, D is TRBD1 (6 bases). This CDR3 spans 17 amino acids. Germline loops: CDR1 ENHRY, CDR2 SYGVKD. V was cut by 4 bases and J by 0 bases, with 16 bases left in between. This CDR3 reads CAISAQAGTLSYNEQFF. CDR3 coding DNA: TGTGCCATCAGTGCGCAGGCCGGGACACTCTCCTACAATGAGCAGTTCTTC.

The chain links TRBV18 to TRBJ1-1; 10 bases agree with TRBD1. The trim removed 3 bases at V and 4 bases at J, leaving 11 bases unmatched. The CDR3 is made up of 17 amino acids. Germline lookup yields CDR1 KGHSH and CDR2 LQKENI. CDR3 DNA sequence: TGTGCCAGCTCACCGCGACAGGGGGCGGTTGGGGGCACTGAAGCTTTCTTT. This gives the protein CASSPRQGAVGGTEAFF.

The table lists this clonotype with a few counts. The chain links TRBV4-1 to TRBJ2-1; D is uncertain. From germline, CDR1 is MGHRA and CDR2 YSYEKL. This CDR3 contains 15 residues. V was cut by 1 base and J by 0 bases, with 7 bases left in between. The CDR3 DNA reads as TGCGCCAGCAGCCAAGGAGCCTCCTCCTACAATGAGCAGTTCTTC. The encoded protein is CASSQGASSYNEQFF.

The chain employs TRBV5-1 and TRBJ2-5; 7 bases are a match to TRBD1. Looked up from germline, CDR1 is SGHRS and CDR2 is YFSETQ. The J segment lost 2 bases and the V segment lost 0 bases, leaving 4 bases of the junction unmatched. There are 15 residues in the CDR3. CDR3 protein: CASSLEGAVQETQYF. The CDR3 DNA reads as TGCGCCAGCAGCTTGGAGGGGGCAGTGCAAGAGACCCAGTACTTC.

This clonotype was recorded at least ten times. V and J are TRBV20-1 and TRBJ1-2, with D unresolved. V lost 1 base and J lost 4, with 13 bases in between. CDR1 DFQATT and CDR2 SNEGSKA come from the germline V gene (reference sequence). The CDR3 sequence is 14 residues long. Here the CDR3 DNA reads TGCAGTGCTAGAGTCGGGCAACTTAGCTATGGCTACACCTTC. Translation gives CSARVGQLSYGYTF.

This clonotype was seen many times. This CDR3 is CASRLAGESEQFF. In DNA, the CDR3 is TGTGCCAGCAGGTTAGCGGGAGAAAGTGAGCAGTTCTTC. The chain uses TRBV6-6 and TRBJ2-1, with 9 positions matching TRBD2. The CDR3 consists of 13 residues. Germline-derived CDR1 and CDR2 are MNHNY and SVGAGI (reference sequence). Germline trimming cut 6 bases from V and 9 bases from J; bases unmatched to any gene: 6.

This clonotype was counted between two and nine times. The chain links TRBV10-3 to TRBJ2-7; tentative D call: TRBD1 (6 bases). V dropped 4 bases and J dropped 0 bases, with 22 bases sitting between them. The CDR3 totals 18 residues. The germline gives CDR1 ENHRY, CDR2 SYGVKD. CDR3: CAISARDIRVDLSYEQYF. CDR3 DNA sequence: TGTGCCATCAGTGCCCGGGACATAAGAGTGGATCTCTCCTACGAGCAGTACTTC.

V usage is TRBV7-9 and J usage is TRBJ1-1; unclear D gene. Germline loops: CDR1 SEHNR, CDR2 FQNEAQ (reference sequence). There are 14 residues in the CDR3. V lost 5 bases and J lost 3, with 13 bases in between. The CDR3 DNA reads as TGTGCCAGCAGCCAAGGGTCGGCTCACACTGAAGCTTTCTTT. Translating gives CASSQGSAHTEAFF.

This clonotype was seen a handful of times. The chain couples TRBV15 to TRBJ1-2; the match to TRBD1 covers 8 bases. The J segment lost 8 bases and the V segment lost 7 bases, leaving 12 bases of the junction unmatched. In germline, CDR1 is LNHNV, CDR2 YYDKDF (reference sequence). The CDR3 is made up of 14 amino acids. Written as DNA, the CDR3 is TGTGCCACCACACCGACGCAGGGGGCTTGGGGCTACACCTTC. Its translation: CATTPTQGAWGYTF. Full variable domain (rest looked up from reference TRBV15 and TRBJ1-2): DAMVIQNPRYQVTQFGKPVTLSCSQTLNHNVMYWYQQKSSQAPKLLFHYYDKDFNNEADTPDNFQSRRPNTSFCFLDIRSPGLGDTAMYLCATTPTQGAWGYTFGSGTRLTVV.

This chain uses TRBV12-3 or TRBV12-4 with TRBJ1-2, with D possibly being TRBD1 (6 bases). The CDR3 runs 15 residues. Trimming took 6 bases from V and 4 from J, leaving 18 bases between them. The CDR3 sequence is CASSGGARPFYGYTF. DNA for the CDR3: TGTGCCAGCAGCGGGGGCGCCCGGCCATTCTATGGCTACACCTTC.

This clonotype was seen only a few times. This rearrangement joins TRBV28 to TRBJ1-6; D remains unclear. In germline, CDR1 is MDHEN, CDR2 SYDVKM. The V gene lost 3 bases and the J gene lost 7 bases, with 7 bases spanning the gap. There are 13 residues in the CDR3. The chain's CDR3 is CASSFEENSPLHF. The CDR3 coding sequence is TGTGCCAGCAGTTTTGAGGAGAATTCACCCCTCCACTTT. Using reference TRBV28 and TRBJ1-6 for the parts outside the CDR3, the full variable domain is DVKVTQSSRYLVKRTGEKVFLECVQDMDHENMFWYRQDPGLGLRLIYFSYDVKMKEKGDIPEGYSVSREKKERFSLILESASTNQTSMYLCASSFEENSPLHFGNGTRLTVT.

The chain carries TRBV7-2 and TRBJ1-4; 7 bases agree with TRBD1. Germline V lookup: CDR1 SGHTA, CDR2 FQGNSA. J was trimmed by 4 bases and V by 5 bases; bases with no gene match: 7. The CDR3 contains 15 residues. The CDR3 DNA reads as TGTGCCAGCAGCCCAAACAGGGGAGATAATGAAAAACTGTTTTTT. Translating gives CASSPNRGDNEKLFF.